The 11 T cell receptor beta chains presented below share a single source sample, sequenced in a study of T-cell memory formation after mild COVID-19. MiXCR, run by TCRdb on the 5' RACE reads, gives a single entry per CDR3 protein. The top ten clones hold 30% to 35% of a sample with about 84,000 distinct CDR3 sequences, 14% of them seen once. The sequencing input was PBMCs or a T cell subset sorted from them (not recorded which). These receptors were collected from an adult woman who had mild COVID-19 (a few samples of this study predate the infection). Cell type and time point are not known.

This clonotype was detected a few times. The chain uses TRBV4-2 and TRBJ2-3, with 7 bases that match TRBD2. The CDR3 consists of 16 residues. V shed 4 bases, J shed 2 bases, and the junction held 9 bases outside the gene matches. Germline loops: CDR1 LGHNA, CDR2 YNFKEQ. The CDR3 region has the DNA TGTGCCAGCAGCCCGCTTAGCGGGCCTGTCACAGATACGCAGTATTTT. This sequence encodes CASSPLSGPVTDTQYF.

The gene calls are TRBV29-1 and TRBJ2-3, with a tentative D call TRBD2 (6 bases). The CDR3 is 14 amino acids. Germline loops: CDR1 SQVTM, CDR2 ANQGSEA. Trimming took off 8 bases at V and 2 bases at J, with 17 bases between the two ends. The DNA of the CDR3 is TGCAGCTCCAGTGGAGGGCGCTCCACAGATACGCAGTATTTT. It is translated as CSSSGGRSTDTQYF.

The V and J genes are TRBV7-9 and TRBJ1-5; D remains unclear. Germline V lookup: CDR1 SEHNR, CDR2 FQNEAQ (reference sequence). The germline V and J ends were trimmed by 1 base and 4 bases, with 2 bases remaining between them. The CDR3 contains 12 residues. The CDR3 here is CASSLVNQPQHF. CDR3 nucleotide sequence: TGTGCCAGCAGCTTAGTTAATCAGCCCCAGCATTTT.

This clonotype has more than one count but fewer than ten. The V and J genes are TRBV6-5 and TRBJ1-2, with unresolved D. The germline V gene encodes CDR1 MNHEY and CDR2 SVGAGI. This CDR3 region has 14 residues. V gave up 0 bases and J gave up 4 bases, with 9 bases separating them. The DNA for the CDR3 is TGTGCCAGCAGTTACTCCGGATCCTCCTATGGCTACACCTTC. It yields the protein CASSYSGSSYGYTF.

Only a few counts were recorded for this clonotype. The chain employs TRBV6-5 and TRBJ2-3; D perhaps matches TRBD1 (7 bases). This CDR3 is 12 amino acids long. Germline values: CDR1 MNHEY, CDR2 SVGAGI. V lost 6 bases to trimming and J lost 4 bases, with 8 bases between them. The CDR3 sequence: CASSRGADTQYF. DNA for the CDR3: TGTGCCAGCAGCAGGGGGGCAGATACGCAGTATTTT.

The chain has TRBV5-6 and TRBJ2-5; D ambiguous. Germline loops: CDR1 SGHDT, CDR2 YYEEEE. CDR3 size: 15 residues. V shed 0 bases and J shed 4 bases, with 13 bases lying between them. CDR3 in amino acids: CASSLEERFGETQYF. CDR3 DNA sequence: TGTGCCAGCAGCTTGGAGGAGAGGTTCGGAGAGACCCAGTACTTC.

This clonotype appeared a few times. The V and J genes are TRBV7-9 and TRBJ2-7; the D gene is possibly TRBD2 (6 bases). V was pared by 10 bases and J by 2 bases, with 15 bases between. The germline gives CDR1 SEHNR, CDR2 FQNEAQ (reference sequence). The CDR3 covers 13 residues. In nucleotides, the CDR3 is TGTGCCAATGCGGGACTGATTCCCTACGAGCAGTACTTC. Its protein is CANAGLIPYEQYF.

The V call is TRBV7-9, the J call TRBJ1-2, with a possible D match to TRBD1 (6 bases). CDR3 length: 15 residues. Germline V lookup: CDR1 SEHNR, CDR2 FQNEAQ (reference sequence). Trimming removed 4 bases at V and 0 bases at J, with 12 bases between. For the CDR3, the DNA is TGTGCCAGCAGCTCTCTGGACAGCCCTAACTATGGCTACACCTTC. Its protein is CASSSLDSPNYGYTF.

The chain has TRBV5-1 and TRBJ2-7; 14 positions match TRBD2. After removal of 4 bases from V and 0 bases from J, the junction contained 6 bases not matched to a gene. Germline assignment: CDR1 SGHRS and CDR2 YFSETQ. This CDR3 is 17 amino acids long. CDR3 sequence: CASSRVGTSGSSYEQYF. CDR3 DNA: TGCGCCAGCAGCCGGGTCGGGACTAGCGGGAGCTCCTACGAGCAGTACTTC.

The chain couples TRBV24-1 to TRBJ2-2; the D gene is possibly TRBD2 (6 bases). V lost 5 bases to trimming and J lost 6 bases, with 6 bases between them. Germline lookup yields CDR1 KGHDR and CDR2 SFDVKD. The CDR3 is made up of 12 amino acids. The CDR3 DNA reads TGTGCCACCAGTGGGGGGGCCGGGGAGCTGTTTTTT. It specifies CATSGGAGELFF.

This clonotype appeared a few times. The gene calls are TRBV5-1 and TRBJ2-7; D is uncertain. Trimming took off 5 bases at V and 2 bases at J, with 17 bases between the two ends. The germline V gene has CDR1 SGHRS and CDR2 YFSETQ. CDR3 length: 15 amino acids. The CDR3 protein is CASSSTTAVAYEQYF. The DNA for the CDR3 is TGCGCCAGCAGTTCCACTACCGCGGTAGCCTACGAGCAGTACTTC.